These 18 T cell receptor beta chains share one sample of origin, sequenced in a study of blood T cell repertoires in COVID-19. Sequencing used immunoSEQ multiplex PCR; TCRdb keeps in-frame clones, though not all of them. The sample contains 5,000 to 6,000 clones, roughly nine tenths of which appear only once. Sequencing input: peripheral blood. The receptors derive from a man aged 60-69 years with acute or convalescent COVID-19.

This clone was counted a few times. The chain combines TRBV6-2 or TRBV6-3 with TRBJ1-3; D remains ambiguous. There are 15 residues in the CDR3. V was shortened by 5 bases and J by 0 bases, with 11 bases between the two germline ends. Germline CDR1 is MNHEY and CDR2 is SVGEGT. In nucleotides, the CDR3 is TGTGCCAGCAGTCTTCCGTGGGCCTCTGGAAACACCATATATTTT. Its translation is CASSLPWASGNTIYF.

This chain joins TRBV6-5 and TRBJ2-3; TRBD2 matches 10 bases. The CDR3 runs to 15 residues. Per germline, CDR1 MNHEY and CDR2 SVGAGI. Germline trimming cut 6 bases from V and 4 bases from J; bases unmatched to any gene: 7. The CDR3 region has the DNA TGTGCCAGCAGGAATCTAGCGGGAGCTGCAGATACGCAGTATTTT. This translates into CASRNLAGAADTQYF.

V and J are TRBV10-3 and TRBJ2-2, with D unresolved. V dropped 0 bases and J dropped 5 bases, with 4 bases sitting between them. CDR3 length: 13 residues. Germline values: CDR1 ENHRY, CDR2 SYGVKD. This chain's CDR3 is CAISESITGELFF. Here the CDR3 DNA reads TGTGCCATCAGTGAGTCAATAACCGGGGAGCTGTTTTTT.

In DNA, the CDR3 is TGTGCCAGCAGCTTAGGACAGGGAAGCAATCAGCCCCAGCATTTT. This gives the protein CASSLGQGSNQPQHF. V and J are TRBV7-9 and TRBJ1-5, with 7 bases identical to TRBD1. In germline, CDR1 is SEHNR, CDR2 FQNEAQ (reference sequence). V dropped 1 base and J dropped 1; count of bases not matched to a gene: 1. This CDR3 contains 15 residues.

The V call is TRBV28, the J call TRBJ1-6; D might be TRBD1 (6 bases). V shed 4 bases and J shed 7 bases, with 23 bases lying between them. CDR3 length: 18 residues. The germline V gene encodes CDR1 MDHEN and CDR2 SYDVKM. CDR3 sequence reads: CASSSLFGGAAGNSPLHF. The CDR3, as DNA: TGTGCCAGCAGTTCCCTATTCGGGGGGGCCGCCGGGAATTCACCCCTCCACTTT.

Here the CDR3 DNA reads TGTGCCAGCAGCCAAGGGGCTAGCGGGAGGCTGAGTGAGCAGTTCTTC. Translating gives CASSQGASGRLSEQFF. The rearrangement links TRBV3-1 (or the pseudogene TRBV3-2) to TRBJ2-1, with TRBD2 matching 11 bases. J gave up 9 bases and V 1 base, and 8 bases lay outside the gene matches. Germline V gene data show CDR1 as LGHDT and CDR2 as YNNKEL (reference sequence). This CDR3 has 16 amino acids.

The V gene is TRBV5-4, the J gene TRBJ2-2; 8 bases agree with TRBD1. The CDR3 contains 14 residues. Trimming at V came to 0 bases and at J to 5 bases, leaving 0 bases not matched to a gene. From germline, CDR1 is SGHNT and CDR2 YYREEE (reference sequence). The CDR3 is CASSLGQGTGELFF. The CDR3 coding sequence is TGTGCCAGCAGCTTGGGACAGGGGACCGGGGAGCTGTTTTTT.

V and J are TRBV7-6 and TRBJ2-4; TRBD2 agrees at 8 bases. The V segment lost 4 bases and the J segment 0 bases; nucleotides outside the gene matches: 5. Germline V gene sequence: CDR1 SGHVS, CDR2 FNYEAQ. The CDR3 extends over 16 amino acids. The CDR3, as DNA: TGTGCCAGCAGCTCAGTAGCGGGGCTAGCCAAAAACATTCAGTACTTC. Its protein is CASSSVAGLAKNIQYF.

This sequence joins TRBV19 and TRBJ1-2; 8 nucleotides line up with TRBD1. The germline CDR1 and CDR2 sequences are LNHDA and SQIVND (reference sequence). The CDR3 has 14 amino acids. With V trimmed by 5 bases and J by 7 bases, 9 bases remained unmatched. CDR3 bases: TGTGCCAGTAGTGTAAACAGGGGGTTGGCTGGCTACACCTTC. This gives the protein CASSVNRGLAGYTF. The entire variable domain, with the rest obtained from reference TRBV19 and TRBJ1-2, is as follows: DGGITQSPKYLFRKEGQNVTLSCEQNLNHDAMYWYRQDPGQGLRLIYYSQIVNDFQKGDIAEGYSVSREKKESFPLTVTSAQKNPTAFYLCASSVNRGLAGYTFGSGTRLTVV.

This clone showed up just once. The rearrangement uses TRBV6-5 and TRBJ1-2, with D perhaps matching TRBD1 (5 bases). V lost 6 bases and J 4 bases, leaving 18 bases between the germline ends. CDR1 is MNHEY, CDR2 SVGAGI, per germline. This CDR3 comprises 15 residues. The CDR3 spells CASRLQGGVIYGYTF. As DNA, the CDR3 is TGTGCCAGCAGACTACAAGGAGGGGTGATCTATGGCTACACCTTC.

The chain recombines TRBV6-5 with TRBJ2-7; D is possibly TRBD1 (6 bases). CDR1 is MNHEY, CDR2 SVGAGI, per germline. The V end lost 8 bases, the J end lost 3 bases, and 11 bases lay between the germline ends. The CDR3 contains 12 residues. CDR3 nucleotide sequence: TGTGCCAGCGGAGCGGACAGCTACGAGCAGTACTTC. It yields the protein CASGADSYEQYF.

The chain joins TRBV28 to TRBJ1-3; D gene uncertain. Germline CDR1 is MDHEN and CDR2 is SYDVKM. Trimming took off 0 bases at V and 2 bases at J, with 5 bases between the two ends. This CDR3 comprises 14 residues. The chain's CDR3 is CASSLWQAGNTIYF. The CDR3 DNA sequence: TGTGCCAGCAGTTTATGGCAGGCTGGAAACACCATATATTTT.

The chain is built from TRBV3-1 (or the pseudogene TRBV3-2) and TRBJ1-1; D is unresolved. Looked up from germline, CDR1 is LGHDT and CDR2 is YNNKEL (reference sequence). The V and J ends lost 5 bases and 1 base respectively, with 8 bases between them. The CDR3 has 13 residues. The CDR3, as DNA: TGTGCCAGCAGCGTCCGGGGGAACACTGAAGCTTTCTTT. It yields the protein CASSVRGNTEAFF.

CDR3: CASSLGGQGYYEQYF. The CDR3 region has the DNA TGTGCCAGCAGCTTAGGTGGCCAGGGGTACTACGAGCAGTACTTC. This chain joins TRBV11-2 and TRBJ2-7, with D possibly being TRBD1 (6 bases). V was pared by 1 base and J by 3 bases, with 13 bases between. This CDR3 is built from 15 residues. Germline CDR1 reads SGHAT; CDR2 reads FQNNGV.

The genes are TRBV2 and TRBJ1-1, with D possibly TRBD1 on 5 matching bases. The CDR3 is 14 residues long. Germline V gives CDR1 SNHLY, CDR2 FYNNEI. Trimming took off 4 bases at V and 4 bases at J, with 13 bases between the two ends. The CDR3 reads CASSGSGGATEAFF. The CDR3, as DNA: TGTGCCAGCAGTGGGTCCGGAGGGGCCACTGAAGCTTTCTTT.

The DNA for the CDR3 is TGTGCCAGTAAGCCCGGGGACAAAAAGAACTATGGCTACACCTTC. Translation: CASKPGDKKNYGYTF. V gene TRBV19 combines with J gene TRBJ1-2, with D possibly matching TRBD1 (6 bases). The CDR3 has 15 amino acids. The germline V and J ends were trimmed by 7 bases and 2 bases, with 17 bases remaining between them. Germline V lookup: CDR1 LNHDA, CDR2 SQIVND (reference sequence).

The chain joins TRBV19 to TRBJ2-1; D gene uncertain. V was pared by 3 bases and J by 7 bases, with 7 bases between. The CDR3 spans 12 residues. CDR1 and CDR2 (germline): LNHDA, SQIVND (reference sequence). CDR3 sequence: CASSIPGNEQFF. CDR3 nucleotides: TGTGCCAGTAGTATCCCCGGGAATGAGCAGTTCTTC.

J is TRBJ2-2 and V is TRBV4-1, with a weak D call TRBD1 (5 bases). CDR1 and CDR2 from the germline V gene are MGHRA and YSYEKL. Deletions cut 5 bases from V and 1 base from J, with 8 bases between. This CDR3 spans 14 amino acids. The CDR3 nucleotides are TGCGCCAGCAGCGTGACAGAGAACACCGGGGAGCTGTTTTTT. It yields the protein CASSVTENTGELFF.